This paragraph covers one TCR beta chain sequence. Its antigen is currently unknown. Using CD45RO/CCR7/CD25/CD127/CD95/CD27, CD4+ naive, central memory, regulatory and stem cell-like memory cells were sorted. V gave up 5 bases and J gave up 7 bases; unmatched junction bases: 5. The CDR3 is 12 residues long. Germline loops: CDR1 SGHTA, CDR2 FQGNSA. Of the isolated RNA, all was reverse transcribed, and so the sequenced material was expressed TCRB transcripts. Using immunoSEQ multiplex PCR, the repertoire was profiled, and TCRdb retains in-frame clones only, with some absent. The data contain 600,000 to 650,000 clones, around a sixth of them singletons. The sample comes from a study of beta chain features in type 1 diabetes. Turning to the study itself: The patient and healthy donor groups were comparable for age, gender and cell yields.

Study-level findings and limits: No resolution was reached here on whether HLA type influences TCRB rearrangement. Within patients, naive, central memory and Treg TCRB repertoires seemed more similar than within healthy donors.

Sequenced material: naive CD4+ T cells from blood. The sequence came from a young man in good health. V is TRBV7-2 and J is TRBJ2-7; 7 bases are a match to TRBD2. The DNA for the CDR3 is TGTGCCAGCAGCCAACTAGCGTGGGAGCAGTACTTC. Its protein product is CASSQLAWEQYF.